Here is one T cell receptor beta chain with its context. Its cognate antigen is unknown. This specimen comes from a study of siplizumab effects on memory and regulatory T cells. Study outcomes and limitations: Memory cells that were CD4+ and unstimulated gave rise to alloreactive sequences, which siplizumab significantly reduced.

Clones were sequenced by immunoSEQ multiplex PCR, and TCRdb holds only the in-frame ones, with some missing. The sample holds about 100,000 clones, around 90% seen once. Sequencing was carried out using CD4+ T cells sorted from blood. This TCR was sampled from a human donor in good health.

The CDR3 region has the DNA TGCGCCAGCAGCTTGCCGGGGTTGGGCACTGAAGCTTTCTTT. This encodes CASSLPGLGTEAFF. The chain has TRBV5-1 and TRBJ1-1; D is ambiguous. Trimming left V 1 base short and J 4 bases short, with 11 bases between. In germline, CDR1 is SGHRS, CDR2 YFSETQ. The CDR3 has 14 amino acids.